The clone carrying this T cell receptor beta chain has more than one count but fewer than ten. Antigen specificity is unknown. The ends lost 1 base at V and 3 bases at J; junction bases unmatched: 6. This CDR3 spans 16 amino acids. From germline, CDR1 is LNHNV and CDR2 YYDKDF (reference sequence). Sample-barcoded 5' priming and a J-beta primer mix drove a second PCR of roughly 6 to 12 cycles. TCRdb re-analysed the 5' RACE reads in MiXCR, keeping a single row per CDR3 protein. This sample has hundreds of thousands of distinct CDR3 sequences, with roughly 50% found just once. The data derive from a study of blood T cells in healthy people across ages. Looking at the study overall: There was about one barcoded beta molecule captured by template switching per two T cells.

Findings and limits, study-wide: Across samples, TCR beta diversity tracked strongly with naive T cell percentage.

V is TRBV15 and J is TRBJ2-7, with TRBD1 matching over 10 bases. Material for sequencing was blood. The source of this sequence is a man aged 25 to 40 in good health. The chain's CDR3 is CATSRGGGTGVYEQYF. The CDR3 bases are TGTGCCACCAGCAGAGGCGGAGGGACAGGGGTCTACGAGCAGTACTTC. Full variable domain (outside the CDR3, taken from reference TRBV15 and TRBJ2-7): DAMVIQNPRYQVTQFGKPVTLSCSQTLNHNVMYWYQQKSSQAPKLLFHYYDKDFNNEADTPDNFQSRRPNTSFCFLDIRSPGLGDTAMYLCATSRGGGTGVYEQYFGPGTRLTVT.